This TCR beta chain was profiled in a study of graft-versus-host responses after intestinal transplantation. Worth noting for this clone: The antigen remains undetermined.

Produced via immunoSEQ multiplex PCR; TCRdb's table is partial and in-frame only. The sample has about 120,000 clones, about 92% seen once. Germline lookup yields CDR1 MNHEY and CDR2 SMNVEV (reference sequence). Trimming shortened V by 6 bases and J by 0 bases, and 8 bases separated the two germline ends. This CDR3 spans 13 amino acids. The V call is TRBV27, the J call TRBJ1-1; D is unclear. Source: unstimulated CD8+ T cells sorted from spleen or lymph node cells, taken before transplant. This receptor was taken from a human donor who was the organ donor for an intestinal transplant. This chain's CDR3 is CASSIFMNTEAFF. DNA of the CDR3: TGTGCCAGCAGCATTTTCATGAACACTGAAGCTTTCTTT.